The 26 T cell receptor beta chains in this list originate from one sample, sequenced in a study of beta chain features in type 1 diabetes. TCRB transcripts that were expressed got sequenced, as all of the isolated RNA had been reverse transcribed. Generated by immunoSEQ multiplex PCR, the TCRdb table keeps only in-frame clones and is missing some. Of tens of thousands of clones listed, around a third were seen once; the top ten hold 0.45% to 0.55%. Sequencing input: stem cell memory CD4+ T cells from blood. The source of these receptors is a woman between 18 and 29 years old in good health.

This clone has just a few counts. The chain is built from TRBV30 and TRBJ1-6; D not certain. There are 13 residues in the CDR3. Trimming left V 4 bases short and J 5 bases short, with 9 bases between. The germline gives CDR1 GTSNPN, CDR2 SVGIG (reference sequence). The chain's CDR3 is CAWTRRDNSPLHF. The CDR3 bases are TGTGCCTGGACCCGTCGGGATAATTCACCCCTCCACTTT. Looking up the rest from reference TRBV30 and TRBJ1-6 gives the full variable domain: SQTIHQWPATLVQPVGSPLSLECTVEGTSNPNLYWYRQAAGRGLQLLFYSVGIGQISSEVPQNLSASRPQDRQFILSSKKLLLSDSGFYLCAWTRRDNSPLHFGNGTRLTVT.

The sample holds a few counts of this clone. The chain recombines TRBV7-6 with TRBJ2-3; D is undetermined. The CDR3 covers 12 residues. The V gene lost 4 bases and the J gene lost 3 bases, with 5 bases spanning the gap. The germline V gene has CDR1 SGHVS and CDR2 FNYEAQ. CDR3 loop: CASSSGTDTQYF. The CDR3 DNA reads as TGTGCCAGCAGCTCCGGGACAGATACGCAGTATTTT.

This clone was seen more than once but under ten times. V usage is TRBV21-1 and J usage is TRBJ2-2; the table's D call TRBD2 went unverified against the DNA. TRBV21-1 is a recognized pseudogene. The CDR3 consists of 15 residues. The CDR3 DNA sequence: TGTGCCAGCAGCAACCCACCGGGGGTGGCCGGGGAGCTGTTTTTT. Its protein is CASSNPPGVAGELFF.

The chain recombines TRBV5-1 with TRBJ2-7; 9 positions agree with TRBD1. V shed 3 bases, J shed 6 bases, and the junction held 7 bases outside the gene matches. CDR1 is SGHRS and CDR2 is YFSETQ in the germline V gene. This CDR3 contains 14 residues. CDR3 loop: CASSSSGQGGEQYF. CDR3 DNA: TGCGCCAGCAGCTCCTCGGGACAGGGTGGCGAGCAGTACTTC.

CDR3 sequence reads: CASSSKPSGQMYNEQFF. The CDR3 nucleotides read TGCGCCAGCAGCTCCAAGCCCTCGGGACAGATGTACAATGAGCAGTTCTTC. The chain recombines TRBV4-3 with TRBJ2-1; TRBD1 aligns across 7 bases. The CDR3 runs to 17 residues. After removal of 5 bases from V and 4 bases from J, the junction contained 14 bases not matched to a gene. Germline CDR1 and CDR2: LGHNA and YSLEER.

The chain couples TRBV4-1 to TRBJ2-7; no clear D. Trimming took 0 bases from V and 0 from J, leaving 9 bases between them. Looked up from germline, CDR1 is MGHRA and CDR2 is YSYEKL. CDR3 size: 15 residues. The CDR3 DNA sequence: TGCGCCAGCAGCCAAGACAGGTACAACTCCTACGAGCAGTACTTC. Protein: CASSQDRYNSYEQYF.

This rearrangement joins TRBV4-2 to TRBJ1-2, with 9 bases matching TRBD1. The CDR3 totals 16 residues. V was pared by 5 bases and J by 7 bases, with 14 bases of the junction left unmatched. From germline, CDR1 is LGHNA and CDR2 YNFKEQ. This CDR3 reads CASSLKQGQGFFGYTF. As DNA, the CDR3 is TGTGCCAGCAGCTTGAAGCAAGGACAGGGGTTCTTTGGCTACACCTTC.

In this sample, this clone turned up a few times. The chain is built from TRBV23-1 and TRBJ2-7, with 8 nucleotides matching TRBD2. TRBV23-1 is an ORF, and what it does is uncertain. With V trimmed by 7 bases and J by 8 bases, 19 bases remained unmatched. This CDR3 is built from 16 residues. The CDR3 region is CASKGDPGLDPSKQYF. In nucleotides, the CDR3 is TGCGCCAGCAAAGGGGACCCGGGACTAGACCCCAGTAAGCAGTACTTC.

The chain employs TRBV14 and TRBJ2-7; 7 bases align to TRBD1. The germline V gene has CDR1 SGHDN and CDR2 FVKESK. V lost 4 bases to trimming and J lost 2 bases; unmatched junction nucleotides: 11. This CDR3 contains 16 residues. CDR3 loop: CASSLGMGTVAYEQYF. CDR3 bases: TGTGCCAGCAGCCTGGGTATGGGGACAGTTGCCTACGAGCAGTACTTC.

V is TRBV30 and J is TRBJ1-4; D is unclear. V was pared by 2 bases and J by 6 bases, with 16 bases between. This CDR3 spans 15 amino acids. Germline V CDR1 and CDR2: GTSNPN, SVGIG (reference sequence). Written as DNA, the CDR3 is TGTGCCTGGAGTCCCCCCCGAGGGTTAGATGAAAAACTGTTTTTT. This translates into CAWSPPRGLDEKLFF.

This clone was detected a few times. The V gene is TRBV29-1, the J gene TRBJ1-1; tentatively, D is TRBD1 (6 bases). CDR1 is SQVTM and CDR2 is ANQGSEA in the germline V gene. With 0 bases removed from V and 6 bases from J, the gap between germline ends came to 11 bases. The CDR3 has 13 residues. CDR3: CSVEEGRGAEAFF. Written as DNA, the CDR3 is TGCAGCGTTGAAGAGGGGAGGGGGGCTGAAGCTTTCTTT. Looking up the rest from reference TRBV29-1 and TRBJ1-1 gives the full variable domain: SAVISQKPSRDICQRGTSLTIQCQVDSQVTMMFWYRQQPGQSLTLIATANQGSEATYESGFVIDKFPISRPNLTFSTLTVSNMSPEDSSIYLCSVEEGRGAEAFFGQGTRLTVV.

This clone was detected a few times. The genes are TRBV30 and TRBJ2-7; D ambiguous. The germline gives CDR1 GTSNPN, CDR2 SVGIG (reference sequence). The CDR3 has 12 amino acids. Trimming stripped 0 bases from V and 0 bases from J, with 3 bases between. Here the CDR3 reads CAWSVLSYEQYF. The CDR3 DNA is TGTGCCTGGAGTGTACTCTCCTACGAGCAGTACTTC.

This chain links TRBV29-1 with TRBJ1-2; no firm D call. The CDR3 extends over 10 amino acids. Trimming took 3 bases from V and 7 from J, leaving 6 bases between them. The germline V gene has CDR1 SQVTM and CDR2 ANQGSEA. The CDR3 DNA follows: TGCAGCGTTGATAACGGTGGCTACACCTTC. This translates into CSVDNGGYTF. The full variable domain, in which reference TRBV29-1 and TRBJ1-2 provide the parts outside the CDR3, is SAVISQKPSRDICQRGTSLTIQCQVDSQVTMMFWYRQQPGQSLTLIATANQGSEATYESGFVIDKFPISRPNLTFSTLTVSNMSPEDSSIYLCSVDNGGYTFGSGTRLTVV.

This clone was counted between two and nine times. This chain's CDR3 is CASSLGSAQETQYF. The CDR3 DNA reads as TGTGCCAGCAGCTTAGGGTCAGCACAGGAGACCCAGTACTTC. This chain links TRBV7-2 with TRBJ2-5, with unresolved D. Germline V CDR1 and CDR2: SGHTA, FQGNSA. The V end was cut by 1 base, the J end by 5 bases, with 11 bases between. CDR3 length equals 14 residues.

This chain joins TRBV7-9 and TRBJ2-2; 12 bases are shared with TRBD2. The CDR3 is 15 residues long. V trimming: 5 bases; J trimming: 5 bases; junction bases outside the gene matches: 3. Germline V gene lookup returns CDR1 SEHNR and CDR2 FQNEAQ (reference sequence). CDR3 nucleotides: TGTGCCAGCAGCCCTCTAGCGGGAGGGACCGGGGAGCTGTTTTTT. It yields the protein CASSPLAGGTGELFF.

The chain joins TRBV5-1 to TRBJ1-5; possibly TRBD1 for D (5 bases). The ends were cut back, 4 bases at V and 3 bases at J, with 17 bases in the middle. Germline values: CDR1 SGHRS, CDR2 YFSETQ. This CDR3 has 16 residues. The CDR3 loop is CASSRLPGGDNQPQHF. The CDR3 DNA reads TGCGCCAGCAGCCGACTCCCGGGGGGGGACAATCAGCCCCAGCATTTT. The variable domain in full, with the rest retrieved from reference TRBV5-1 and TRBJ1-5, is KAGVTQTPRYLIKTRGQQVTLSCSPISGHRSVSWYQQTPGQGLQFLFEYFSETQRNKGNFPGRFSGRQFSNSRSEMNVSTLELGDSALYLCASSRLPGGDNQPQHFGDGTRLSIL.

The V call is TRBV5-1, the J call TRBJ1-2; no definite D call. This CDR3 comprises 15 residues. V lost 0 bases to trimming and J lost 0 bases, with 9 bases between them. Per the germline V gene, CDR1 is SGHRS and CDR2 is YFSETQ. The CDR3 DNA sequence: TGCGCCAGCAGCTTGGGGGCAGACGCTAACTATGGCTACACCTTC. It yields the protein CASSLGADANYGYTF.

The chain employs TRBV6-6 and TRBJ1-3; D gene unclear. This CDR3 spans 15 amino acids. Germline CDR1 MNHNY, CDR2 SVGAGI (reference sequence). V shed 4 bases and J shed 0 bases, with 10 bases lying between them. CDR3 in DNA: TGTGCCAGCAGTTCCGACGGGATCTCTGGAAACACCATATATTTT. Its protein is CASSSDGISGNTIYF.

This clone was observed once. Written as DNA, the CDR3 is TGTGCCAGCAGTCTACAGGGCCGCGGCAATCAGCCCCAGCATTTT. It translates to CASSLQGRGNQPQHF. V gene TRBV27 combines with J gene TRBJ1-5; D is perhaps TRBD1 (6 bases). The CDR3 spans 15 residues. V was shortened by 5 bases and J by 2 bases, with 13 bases between the two germline ends. Per the germline V gene, CDR1 is MNHEY and CDR2 is SMNVEV (reference sequence).

This clone showed up just a few times. The gene calls are TRBV19 and TRBJ2-7; TRBD2 is a possible D gene (6 bases). The CDR3 runs to 13 residues. Germline CDR1 reads LNHDA; CDR2 reads SQIVND (reference sequence). V was cut by 5 bases and J by 6 bases, with 14 bases left in between. The CDR3 spells CASSPRGVVEQYF. CDR3 in DNA: TGTGCCAGTAGTCCCCGCGGGGTAGTCGAGCAGTACTTC.

The chain uses TRBV4-3 and TRBJ2-2; possible D gene TRBD2, 5 bases. The CDR3 length is 13 residues. The germline V gene has CDR1 LGHNA and CDR2 YSLEER. Trimming removed 5 bases at V and 7 bases at J, with 11 bases between. CDR3 residues: CASSLFGDGELFF. Here the CDR3 DNA reads TGCGCCAGCAGCTTATTCGGGGACGGGGAGCTGTTTTTT.

This clone came up a few times. The chain uses TRBV11-2 and TRBJ2-7, with 7 bases that match TRBD1. This CDR3 contains 16 residues. Germline-derived CDR1 and CDR2 are SGHAT and FQNNGV. J lost 3 bases, V lost 4 bases, and 12 bases had no gene match. CDR3 nucleotides: TGTGCCAGCAGCTCGGGATACAGGGGAAAGGGCTACGAGCAGTACTTC. Its protein product is CASSSGYRGKGYEQYF.

Here the CDR3 DNA reads TGTGCCAGCAGCCCCCCGGCAGGGGACTCTGGAAACACCATATATTTT. Translated, it gives CASSPPAGDSGNTIYF. V usage is TRBV7-9 and J usage is TRBJ1-3; D might be TRBD1 (6 bases). The CDR3 extends over 16 amino acids. CDR1 and CDR2 (germline): SEHNR, FQNEAQ (reference sequence). Trimming took 5 bases from V and 0 from J, leaving 14 bases between them.

V is TRBV30 and J is TRBJ2-7, with TRBD2 as a possible D gene (6 bases). Germline V CDR1 and CDR2: GTSNPN, SVGIG (reference sequence). The CDR3 is made up of 18 amino acids. V lost 0 bases, J lost 0 bases, and 21 bases lay in between. The CDR3 protein is CAWSVRSGLGSLSYEQYF. Written as DNA, the CDR3 is TGTGCCTGGAGTGTACGTTCGGGACTTGGGTCCCTCTCCTACGAGCAGTACTTC.

To note about this clone: The same CDR3 can be traced to other DNA sequences in this sample. The rearrangement uses TRBV6-6 and TRBJ1-1; 7 nucleotides line up with TRBD1. The CDR3 sequence is 14 residues long. Germline values: CDR1 MNHNY, CDR2 SVGAGI (reference sequence). V gave up 2 bases and J gave up 2 bases; unmatched junction bases: 2. DNA for the CDR3: TGTGCCAGCAGTTACGGGACAGCCAACACTGAAGCTTTCTTT. Residues: CASSYGTANTEAFF.

V is TRBV19 and J is TRBJ2-2, with 8 bases fitting TRBD2. CDR3 size: 16 residues. Trimming at V came to 2 bases and at J to 2 bases, leaving 4 bases not matched to a gene. Germline V gene lookup returns CDR1 LNHDA and CDR2 SQIVND (reference sequence). CDR3 DNA: TGTGCCAGTAGTATATCCGGGACTAGAAACACCGGGGAGCTGTTTTTT. It is translated as CASSISGTRNTGELFF.